Detailed here is one T cell receptor beta chain. Antigen unknown. This record comes from a study of T cell responses to AZD1222 COVID-19 vaccine. Notes on the study in general: Most donors were white British, females outnumbered males, and clonal diversity was possibly underestimated.

This CDR3 comprises 15 residues. V dropped 2 bases and J dropped 0 bases, with 7 bases sitting between them. The germline V gene has CDR1 SGHTA and CDR2 FQGTGA. TCRdb's table, derived via immunoSEQ multiplex PCR, lists solely in-frame clones and lacks some. Of about 170,000 clones listed, 90% are singletons. The receptor's source is an adult in good health. This chain connects TRBV7-3 to TRBJ1-4; no reliable D call. The specimen was peripheral blood, collected on day 0 of AZD1222 vaccination. CDR3 protein: CASSLWLATNEKLFF. In nucleotides, the CDR3 is TGTGCCAGCAGCTTATGGTTGGCAACTAATGAAAAACTGTTTTTT.